This T cell receptor (beta chain) originates from a study of PD-1 blockade in mismatch repair-deficient tumors. Study summary: Enrolled about 2012-2016, patients had progressing, pretreated mismatch repair-deficient cancers of around twelve types. General observations from the study: Tumor-resident clones, often absent from pretreatment blood, expanded after pembrolizumab and then contracted.

This CDR3 is 17 amino acids long. Trimming stripped 5 bases from V and 2 bases from J, with 23 bases between. Sequencing used immunoSEQ multiplex PCR; TCRdb keeps in-frame clones, though not all of them. The table shows about 38,000 clones, with more than 75% occurring only once. With respect to this clone: Its antigen is unknown.

The chain has TRBV5-7 and TRBJ2-7, with D perhaps TRBD1 (9 bases). TRBV5-7 is classed as an ORF, of uncertain function. The sequencing used peripheral blood, collected 4 weeks after starting pembrolizumab. The clonotype was recovered from an adult with mismatch repair-deficient cancer. This CDR3 is CASRQGQGGRLTYEQYF. In nucleotides, the CDR3 is TGTGCCAGCAGGCAGGGACAGGGCGGGAGGCTAACCTACGAGCAGTACTTC.